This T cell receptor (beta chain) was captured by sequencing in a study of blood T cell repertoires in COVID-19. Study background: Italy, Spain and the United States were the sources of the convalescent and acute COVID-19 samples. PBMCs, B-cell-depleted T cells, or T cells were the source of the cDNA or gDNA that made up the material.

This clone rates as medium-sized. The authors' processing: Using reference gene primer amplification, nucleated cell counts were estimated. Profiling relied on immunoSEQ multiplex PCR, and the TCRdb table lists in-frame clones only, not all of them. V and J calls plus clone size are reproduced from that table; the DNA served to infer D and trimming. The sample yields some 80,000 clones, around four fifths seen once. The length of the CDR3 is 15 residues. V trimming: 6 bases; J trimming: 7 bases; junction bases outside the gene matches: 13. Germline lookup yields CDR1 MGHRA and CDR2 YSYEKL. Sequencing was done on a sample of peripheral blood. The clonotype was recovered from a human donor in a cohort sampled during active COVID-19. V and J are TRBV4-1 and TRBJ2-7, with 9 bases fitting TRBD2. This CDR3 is CASSITLSGGTEQYF. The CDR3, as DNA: TGCGCCAGCAGTATTACATTAAGCGGGGGGACGGAGCAGTACTTC.